This passage covers 19 T cell receptor beta chains from one sample sequenced in a study of vaccination and CD4 T cells after COVID-19. Their antigens remain unidentified. Regarding treatment: roughly ten-day PBMC culture with coronavirus spike peptide pools or control peptides (ViraFEST assay). The Oncomine TCR Beta short-read assay was applied to DNA of cultured CD4+ T cells. TCRdb processed the PCR reads anew with MiXCR; each CDR3 protein has one entry. Of 16,000 or so distinct CDR3 sequences in the sample, 45% to 60% were seen once. The sample was CD4+ T cells from blood, cultured in vitro. These TCRs come from a human donor who had recovered from COVID-19.

This clonotype came up a few times. The rearrangement uses TRBV19 and TRBJ1-2, with TRBD1 matching over 10 bases. With V trimmed by 8 bases and J by 3 bases, 18 bases remained unmatched. The length of the CDR3 is 18 residues. Germline CDR1 LNHDA, CDR2 SQIVND (reference sequence). The CDR3 here is CASRALVGTGVTYYGYTF. The CDR3 DNA reads TGTGCCAGTCGAGCTCTCGTCGGGACAGGGGTGACTTACTATGGCTACACCTTC.

This chain connects TRBV14 to TRBJ2-2; possibly TRBD1 or TRBD2 for D (6 bases each). Per the germline V gene, CDR1 is SGHDN and CDR2 is FVKESK. The V gene lost 0 bases and the J gene lost 4 bases, with 18 bases spanning the gap. CDR3 size: 18 residues. CDR3 residues: CASSQELAAGEITGELFF. CDR3 DNA: TGTGCCAGCAGCCAAGAATTAGCGGCAGGGGAAATCACCGGGGAGCTGTTTTTT.

This clonotype was detected a few times. This sequence joins TRBV7-2 and TRBJ1-2, with unresolved D. The length of the CDR3 is 15 residues. V lost 1 base, J lost 10 bases, and 19 bases lay in between. Germline values: CDR1 SGHTA, CDR2 FQGNSA. CDR3 protein: CASSLGGPSPHDYTF. The CDR3 DNA is TGTGCCAGCAGCTTAGGGGGTCCGTCTCCGCATGACTACACCTTC.

The rearrangement joins TRBV11-3 to TRBJ2-7; a weak D match, TRBD1 (5 bases). V was cut by 2 bases and J by 6 bases, with 14 bases left in between. Germline V gives CDR1 SGHNT, CDR2 YENEEA. This CDR3 is 14 amino acids long. CDR3 loop: CASSLQGTGGEQYF. The CDR3 DNA follows: TGTGCCAGCAGCTTACAGGGTACGGGTGGCGAGCAGTACTTC.

This clonotype was seen only a few times. J is TRBJ2-2 and V is TRBV20-1, with 10 bases that match TRBD1. The trim removed 6 bases at V and 6 bases at J, leaving 7 bases unmatched. The CDR3 has 14 amino acids. CDR1 DFQATT and CDR2 SNEGSKA come from the germline V gene (reference sequence). The CDR3 DNA sequence: TGCAGTGCGCTGGGACAGGGGAGGTCCGGGGAGCTGTTTTTT. Its protein is CSALGQGRSGELFF.

The V and J genes are TRBV5-1 and TRBJ1-2; D remains ambiguous. Germline assignment: CDR1 SGHRS and CDR2 YFSETQ. Trimming cost V 0 bases and J 3 bases, with 9 bases left between them. CDR3 length: 14 amino acids. CDR3 sequence (DNA): TGCGCCAGCAGCTTGGCTATGGATTACTATGGCTACACCTTC. Translating gives CASSLAMDYYGYTF.

This sequence joins TRBV20-1 and TRBJ1-1, with unresolved D. CDR1 DFQATT and CDR2 SNEGSKA come from the germline V gene (reference sequence). V dropped 6 bases and J dropped 1 base, with 9 bases sitting between them. The CDR3 is made up of 12 amino acids. CDR3 DNA: TGCAGTGCCCCGGGCCAGAACACTGAAGCTTTCTTT. Protein sequence: CSAPGQNTEAFF.

The chain links TRBV2 to TRBJ1-6; the match to TRBD1 covers 7 bases. The CDR3 loop spans 15 amino acids. V was pared by 5 bases and J by 7 bases, with 8 bases of the junction left unmatched. Germline CDR1 SNHLY, CDR2 FYNNEI. The CDR3 DNA is TGTGCCAGCAGTCTCGACAGGGTGGACAATTCACCCCTCCACTTT. Translating gives CASSLDRVDNSPLHF. Filled out from reference TRBV2 and TRBJ1-6, the complete variable domain reads EPEVTQTPSHQVTQMGQEVILRCVPISNHLYFYWYRQILGQKVEFLVSFYNNEISEKSEIFDDQFSVERPDGSNFTLKIRSTKLEDSAMYFCASSLDRVDNSPLHFGNGTRLTVT.

This chain connects TRBV24-1 to TRBJ2-1; TRBD1 might be the D (6 bases). Germline values: CDR1 KGHDR, CDR2 SFDVKD. V gave up 3 bases and J gave up 6 bases, with 17 bases separating them. This CDR3 region has 16 residues. The CDR3 spells CATSDPGSGVINEQFF. CDR3 coding DNA: TGTGCCACCAGTGATCCGGGATCAGGGGTTATCAATGAGCAGTTCTTC.

This clonotype was observed a handful of times. The chain couples TRBV4-3 to TRBJ2-1; D ambiguous. The CDR3 loop spans 15 amino acids. Germline CDR1 LGHNA, CDR2 YSLEER. V lost 0 bases and J 0 bases, leaving 6 bases between the germline ends. This chain's CDR3 is CASSQDYSSYNEQFF. In DNA, the CDR3 is TGCGCCAGCAGCCAAGATTATAGCTCCTACAATGAGCAGTTCTTC.

This clonotype counts as medium-sized (0.01 to 0.1%). The chain links TRBV20-1 to TRBJ1-1; 7 nucleotides line up with TRBD1. Trimming took 4 bases from V and 3 from J; bases not matched to a gene: 14. This CDR3 region has 16 residues. CDR1 is DFQATT, CDR2 SNEGSKA, per germline (reference sequence). In DNA form, the CDR3 reads TGCAGTGCTAAGAAGGGGGCTTGGGACAGCGACACTGAAGCTTTCTTT. Protein product: CSAKKGAWDSDTEAFF.

The chain carries TRBV30 and TRBJ2-1; no definite D call. The V end lost 5 bases, the J end lost 6 bases, and 17 bases lay between the germline ends. The CDR3 spans 14 residues. Germline lookup yields CDR1 GTSNPN and CDR2 SVGIG (reference sequence). CDR3 DNA sequence: TGTGCCTGGGATCTGGGTTTGACGGGCAATGAGCAGTTCTTC. Translating gives CAWDLGLTGNEQFF.

The chain recombines TRBV20-1 with TRBJ2-2; TRBD1 is a possible D gene (6 bases). Germline CDR1 DFQATT, CDR2 SNEGSKA (reference sequence). CDR3 length equals 16 residues. Trimming cost V 2 bases and J 4 bases, with 17 bases left between them. The CDR3 here is CSARNFLRGGTGELFF. CDR3 DNA: TGCAGTGCTAGAAACTTTCTTAGAGGGGGCACCGGGGAGCTGTTTTTT.

This clonotype was counted a few times. J is TRBJ2-3 and V is TRBV7-3; no firm D call. Germline values: CDR1 SGHTA, CDR2 FQGTGA. The ends were cut back, 5 bases at V and 2 bases at J, with 8 bases in the middle. The CDR3 runs to 13 residues. The chain's CDR3 is CASSLLITDTQYF. The CDR3 coding sequence is TGTGCCAGCAGCCTACTTATCACAGATACGCAGTATTTT.

The chain recombines TRBV6-1 with TRBJ2-7; D is perhaps TRBD1 (6 bases). The CDR3 spans 14 residues. Between the trimmed V and J ends, which lost 8 bases and 3 bases, there was a span of 17 bases. From germline, CDR1 is MNHNS and CDR2 SASEGT. DNA for the CDR3: TGTGCCAGCTCCCCTTCGGGGACATACTACGAGCAGTACTTC. Translated, it gives CASSPSGTYYEQYF.

This clonotype was detected a few times. J is TRBJ2-3 and V is TRBV6-2 or TRBV6-3, with unresolved D. Deletions cut 2 bases from V and 9 bases from J, with 9 bases between. The CDR3 spans 12 residues. Germline loops: CDR1 MNHEY, CDR2 SVGEGT. CDR3 amino acids: CASSYVAGTQYF. As DNA, the CDR3 is TGTGCCAGCAGTTACGTGGCAGGCACGCAGTATTTT.

The chain links TRBV7-2 to TRBJ2-2, with D possibly TRBD1 on 5 matching bases. The CDR3 has 14 residues. V was clipped by 4 bases and J by 1 base, with 7 bases between them. Germline V gene sequence: CDR1 SGHTA, CDR2 FQGNSA. The CDR3 DNA follows: TGTGCCAGCAGCTCCAGGGTGAACACCGGGGAGCTGTTTTTT. Encoded protein: CASSSRVNTGELFF.

This clonotype showed up just a few times. This sequence joins TRBV10-3 and TRBJ2-3; maybe TRBD1 (6 bases). V was clipped by 6 bases and J by 4 bases, with 20 bases between them. The CDR3 has 16 amino acids. Looked up from germline, CDR1 is ENHRY and CDR2 is SYGVKD. CDR3 in DNA: TGTGCCATCAGGCCACGGGACACCCCTACGGCAGATACGCAGTATTTT. This sequence encodes CAIRPRDTPTADTQYF.

This chain connects TRBV5-4 to TRBJ1-2; D remains unclear. Germline CDR1 reads SGHNT; CDR2 reads YYREEE (reference sequence). The CDR3 runs to 14 residues. V was trimmed by 0 bases and J by 2 bases, leaving 8 bases between them. The CDR3 bases are TGTGCCAGCAGCTTGGCCGGAGTAAACTATGGCTACACCTTC. Translation gives CASSLAGVNYGYTF.